This TCR beta chain was captured by sequencing in a study of OX40 agonist ivuxolimab in advanced cancers. With respect to this clone: What it binds is unknown.

The CDR3 contains 15 residues. In germline, CDR1 is SGHRS, CDR2 YFSETQ. The junction had 8 bases not matched to a gene; V was cut back by 4 bases and J by 8 bases. Using immunoSEQ multiplex PCR, the repertoire was profiled, and TCRdb retains in-frame clones only, with some absent. The data hold 75,000 to 100,000 clones, with under 90% observed a single time. General study points: Among patients with partial responses at 0.1-3.0 mg/kg, clonal expansion was among the lowest.

The gene calls are TRBV5-1 and TRBJ1-5, with 11 bases identical to TRBD1. This TCR came from an adult with an advanced solid tumor such as melanoma, head and neck, liver or kidney cancer. The starting material was CD4+ or CD8+ T cells sorted from blood, obtained in a trial of the OX40 agonist ivuxolimab. The CDR3 region has the DNA TGCGCCAGCAGCCCGGGACAGGGGGTGTATAAGCCCCAGCATTTT. Residues: CASSPGQGVYKPQHF.